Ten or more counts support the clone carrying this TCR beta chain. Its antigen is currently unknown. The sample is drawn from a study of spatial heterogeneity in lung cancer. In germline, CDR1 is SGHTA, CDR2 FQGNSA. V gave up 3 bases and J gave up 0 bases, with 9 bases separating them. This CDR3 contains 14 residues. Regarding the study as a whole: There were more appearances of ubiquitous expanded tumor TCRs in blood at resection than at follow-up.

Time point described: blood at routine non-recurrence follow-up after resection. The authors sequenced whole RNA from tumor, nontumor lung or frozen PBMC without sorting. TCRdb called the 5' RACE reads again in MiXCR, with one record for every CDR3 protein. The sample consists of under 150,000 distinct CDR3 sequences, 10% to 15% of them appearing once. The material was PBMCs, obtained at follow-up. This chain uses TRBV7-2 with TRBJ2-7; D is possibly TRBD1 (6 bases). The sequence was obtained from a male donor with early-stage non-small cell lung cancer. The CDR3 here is CASSFDRSSYEQYF. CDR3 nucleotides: TGTGCCAGCAGCTTTGACAGGAGCTCCTACGAGCAGTACTTC.